A single T cell receptor (beta chain) is shown here with its context. Its target is not known. It was CD45RO-negative cells, positively selected for CCR7, that made up naive CD8 cells, with terminally differentiated effector memory CD45RA+ cells excluded. This entry comes from a study of shared clonotypes between healthy human individuals. Study-wide points: Four donors had about 5% of their naive CD4 clonotypes in common. Clonotype sharing among donors was thought likely to change with sequencing depth. Only blood underwent sampling, and tissue repertoires likely differ.

Clones were sequenced by immunoSEQ multiplex PCR, and TCRdb holds only the in-frame ones, with some missing. The sample includes around 600,000 clones, 85% to 95% of them seen just once. Material for sequencing was naive CD8+ T cells sorted from blood. The TCR originated in a woman aged 25 to 39 in good health.

CDR3 sequence reads: CASSGDLDSGNTIYF. CDR3 bases: TGCGCCAGCAGCGGAGATCTTGACTCTGGAAACACCATATATTTT. V gene TRBV5-1 combines with J gene TRBJ1-3; D is ambiguous. The CDR3 covers 15 residues. Germline loops: CDR1 SGHRS, CDR2 YFSETQ. Trimming cost V 4 bases and J 0 bases, with 11 bases left between them.